This TCR beta chain was sequenced during a study of Ad26.COV2.S vaccination and SARS-CoV-2 variants. This clone was recorded once. Its antigen is unknown. Findings of the study overall: Total responses of T cells may have been underestimated by the analyses of TCR breadth and depth. Comparable non-spike TCR breadth was observed in vaccine and placebo recipients.

Indicated treatment: roughly 20 received Ad26.COV2.S at low or high dose, single or two shots; about 5 received placebo; per-sample allocation not given. On day 63 after the first injection, vaccine and placebo recipients gave samples. Deletions cut 3 bases from V and 4 bases from J, with 15 bases between. The CDR3 loop spans 15 amino acids. From germline, CDR1 is KGHSH and CDR2 LQKENI. The protocol was immunoSEQ multiplex PCR, while the TCRdb copy is restricted to in-frame clones and leaves out a portion. This sample has some 290,000 clones; just over 85% occur once, and the top ten carry under 2%. This TCR derives from a person between 18 and 59 years old who received the Ad26.COV2.S COVID-19 vaccine or a placebo. The V and J genes are TRBV18 and TRBJ1-2; a possible D gene is TRBD1 (6 bases). Sequenced here: peripheral blood, sampled in a trial of Ad26.COV2.S vaccine versus placebo. The CDR3 is CASSPEDRTPYGYTF. As DNA, the CDR3 is TGTGCCAGCTCACCGGAAGACAGGACACCCTATGGCTACACCTTC. The full variable domain, its missing parts supplied by reference TRBV18 and TRBJ1-2, is NAGVMQNPRHLVRRRGQEARLRCSPMKGHSHVYWYRQLPEEGLKFMVYLQKENIIDESGMPKERFSAEFPKEGPSILRIQQVVRGDSAAYFCASSPEDRTPYGYTFGSGTRLTVV.